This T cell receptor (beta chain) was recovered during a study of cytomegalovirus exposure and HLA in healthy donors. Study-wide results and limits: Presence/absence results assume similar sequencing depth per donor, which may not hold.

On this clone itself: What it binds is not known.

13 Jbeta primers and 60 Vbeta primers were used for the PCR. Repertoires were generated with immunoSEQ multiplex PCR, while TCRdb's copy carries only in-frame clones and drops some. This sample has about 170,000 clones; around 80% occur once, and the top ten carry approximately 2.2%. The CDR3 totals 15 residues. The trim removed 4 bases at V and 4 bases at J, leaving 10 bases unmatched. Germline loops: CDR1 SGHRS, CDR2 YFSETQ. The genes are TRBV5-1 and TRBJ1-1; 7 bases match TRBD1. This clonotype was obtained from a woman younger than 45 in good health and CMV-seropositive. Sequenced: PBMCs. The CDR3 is CASSQGQTRFTEAFF. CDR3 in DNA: TGCGCCAGCAGCCAGGGACAGACCAGATTCACTGAAGCTTTCTTT.